This T cell receptor beta chain was observed in a study of cytomegalovirus exposure and HLA in healthy donors. The study, taken as a whole, reports: In a later analysis, first-cohort TCR clusters were found to tend to co-occur in the approximately 120 validation repertoires. Whilst most TCR sequences proved rare, a subset of public TCRs occurred across many donors.

TCRdb keeps only in-frame clones here, not all; method: immunoSEQ multiplex PCR. The profile shows 160,000 or so clones, approximately 89% of them singletons. Per the germline V gene, CDR1 is MNHNS and CDR2 is SASEGT. This CDR3 comprises 14 residues. Trimming stripped 7 bases from V and 4 bases from J, with 14 bases between. There are a few counts of this clone. Its matching antigen is unknown. The sequenced material came from PBMCs. The clonotype was recovered from a man aged 18-30 years in good health and CMV-seropositive. The chain combines TRBV6-1 with TRBJ1-3; tentatively, D is TRBD1 (6 bases). The CDR3 spells CASTPRGSGNTIYF. CDR3 DNA sequence: TGTGCCAGCACTCCCAGGGGATCAGGAAACACCATATATTTT.